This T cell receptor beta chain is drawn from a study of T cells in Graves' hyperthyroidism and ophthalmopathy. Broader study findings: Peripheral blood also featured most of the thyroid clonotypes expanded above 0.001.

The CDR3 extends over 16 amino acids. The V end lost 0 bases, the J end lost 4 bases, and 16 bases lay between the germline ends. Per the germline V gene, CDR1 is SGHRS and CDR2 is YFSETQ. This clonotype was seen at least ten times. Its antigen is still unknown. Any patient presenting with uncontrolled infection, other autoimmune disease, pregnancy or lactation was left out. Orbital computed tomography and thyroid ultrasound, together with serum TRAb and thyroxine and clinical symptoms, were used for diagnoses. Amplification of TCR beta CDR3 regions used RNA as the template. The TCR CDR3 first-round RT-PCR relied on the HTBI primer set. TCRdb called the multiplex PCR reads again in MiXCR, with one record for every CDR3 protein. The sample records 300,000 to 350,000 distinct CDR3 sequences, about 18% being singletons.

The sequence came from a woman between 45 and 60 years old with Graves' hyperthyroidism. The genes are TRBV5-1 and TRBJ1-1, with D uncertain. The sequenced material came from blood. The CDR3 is CASSLVAGVTSTEAFF. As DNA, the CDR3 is TGCGCCAGCAGCTTGGTAGCGGGAGTAACGAGCACTGAAGCTTTCTTT.